Presented here are 30 T cell receptor beta chains from one specimen sequenced in a study of early T cells in non-severe SARS-CoV-2 infection. TCRdb passed the 5' RACE reads through MiXCR, listing each CDR3 protein once. The table lists just under 65,000 distinct CDR3 sequences, approximately 8.8% of them singletons. The sequencing here drew on whole blood, taken at baseline. These receptor sequences come from an adult who was a healthcare worker with PCR-confirmed SARS-CoV-2 infection or an uninfected control (not recorded which).

The V call is TRBV20-1, the J call TRBJ2-3; TRBD2 matches at 14 bases. This CDR3 spans 16 amino acids. The J segment lost 6 bases and the V segment lost 6 bases, leaving 11 bases of the junction unmatched. Per germline, CDR1 DFQATT and CDR2 SNEGSKA (reference sequence). The chain's CDR3 is CSATTGLAGEGDTQYF. The CDR3 coding sequence is TGCAGTGCCACAACGGGACTAGCGGGAGAGGGGGATACGCAGTATTTT.

This clonotype came up a few times. The V gene is TRBV18, the J gene TRBJ2-5, with a possible D match to TRBD2 (5 bases). Germline V gene sequence: CDR1 KGHSH, CDR2 LQKENI. This CDR3 contains 16 residues. V lost 0 bases and J 3 bases, leaving 14 bases between the germline ends. This CDR3 reads CASSPPAGRVEETQYF. The CDR3 DNA reads TGTGCCAGCTCACCACCAGCTGGGCGGGTCGAAGAGACCCAGTACTTC. Full variable domain (rest looked up from reference TRBV18 and TRBJ2-5): NAGVMQNPRHLVRRRGQEARLRCSPMKGHSHVYWYRQLPEEGLKFMVYLQKENIIDESGMPKERFSAEFPKEGPSILRIQQVVRGDSAAYFCASSPPAGRVEETQYFGPGTRLLVL.

The chain is built from TRBV5-4 and TRBJ2-1; TRBD2 might be the D (6 bases). Trimming took 1 base from V and 5 from J, leaving 13 bases between them. CDR3 size: 15 residues. Looked up from germline, CDR1 is SGHNT and CDR2 is YYREEE (reference sequence). The chain's CDR3 is CASSLPGVRNNEQFF. The CDR3 DNA follows: TGTGCCAGCAGCTTGCCGGGAGTTCGTAACAATGAGCAGTTCTTC.

This clonotype was seen ten or more times. The chain is built from TRBV7-9 and TRBJ2-1; 10 bases are a match to TRBD2. CDR1 and CDR2 (germline): SEHNR, FQNEAQ (reference sequence). The CDR3 extends over 16 amino acids. Losses at the gene ends were 5 bases for V and 6 bases for J; bases not matched to a gene: 10. The CDR3 loop is CASSPFLAGDVNEQFF. The CDR3 nucleotides are TGTGCCAGCAGCCCATTTCTAGCGGGAGATGTCAATGAGCAGTTCTTC.

The table lists this clonotype with a few counts. The J gene is TRBJ2-3, the V gene TRBV7-3; D is unresolved. Germline V gives CDR1 SGHTA, CDR2 FQGTGA. The CDR3 has 14 amino acids. Trimming stripped 3 bases from V and 0 bases from J, with 7 bases between. The CDR3 DNA is TGTGCCAGCAGCTTTGGGTACAGCACAGATACGCAGTATTTT. Its translation: CASSFGYSTDTQYF.

On this clonotype: A read error may be the cause here, since a much bigger clone is one base away. V usage is TRBV6-2 or TRBV6-3 and J usage is TRBJ1-5, with a weak D call TRBD1 (6 bases). This CDR3 contains 15 residues. CDR1 is MNHEY and CDR2 is SVGEGT in the germline V gene. The ends were cut back, 9 bases at V and 4 bases at J, with 19 bases in the middle. The CDR3 sequence: CARSTDSLGNQPQHF. The CDR3 region has the DNA TGTGCCAGAAGTACGGACAGCCTCGGTAATCAGCCCCAGCATTTT.

The gene calls are TRBV5-1 and TRBJ2-1; 10 nucleotides agree with TRBD2. Losses at the gene ends were 3 bases for V and 5 bases for J; bases not matched to a gene: 5. This CDR3 region has 15 residues. Germline CDR1 SGHRS, CDR2 YFSETQ. The DNA of the CDR3 is TGCGCCAGCAGCTCTAGCGGGAGTTCCCACAATGAGCAGTTCTTC. The encoded protein is CASSSSGSSHNEQFF.

The rearrangement joins TRBV12-3 or TRBV12-4 to TRBJ1-1, with no clear D. V lost 5 bases, J lost 1 base, and 11 bases lay in between. The CDR3 is made up of 14 amino acids. The CDR3 is CASSPQLGNTEAFF. DNA for the CDR3: TGTGCCAGCAGTCCCCAGCTAGGGAACACTGAAGCTTTCTTT.

This clonotype was seen at least ten times. This chain joins TRBV4-3 and TRBJ1-5; D remains unclear. The CDR3 consists of 14 residues. The germline V gene has CDR1 LGHNA and CDR2 YSLEER. Trimming left V 1 base short and J 2 bases short, with 6 bases between. The CDR3 DNA is TGCGCCAGCAGCCAAGGTTCCGGCAATCAGCCCCAGCATTTT. Its protein is CASSQGSGNQPQHF.

This chain joins TRBV14 and TRBJ2-1; D is perhaps TRBD2 (6 bases). Trimming stripped 4 bases from V and 1 base from J, with 14 bases between. The CDR3 is made up of 16 amino acids. CDR1 is SGHDN and CDR2 is FVKESK in the germline V gene. CDR3 nucleotide sequence: TGTGCCAGCAGCCCACGGATGGGAGGATCCTACAATGAGCAGTTCTTC. As protein: CASSPRMGGSYNEQFF.

This clonotype has ten or more counts. The chain uses TRBV5-1 and TRBJ2-5; 9 nucleotides agree with TRBD2. CDR3 length equals 15 residues. V was clipped by 4 bases and J by 1 base; unmatched bases: 5. Per the germline V gene, CDR1 is SGHRS and CDR2 is YFSETQ. Written as DNA, the CDR3 is TGCGCCAGCAGCATCCTAGCGGGGATCCAAGAGACCCAGTACTTC. This encodes CASSILAGIQETQYF.

The rearrangement uses TRBV5-1 and TRBJ2-5; 12 bases are shared with TRBD2. The germline V gene encodes CDR1 SGHRS and CDR2 YFSETQ. V dropped 0 bases and J dropped 2; count of bases not matched to a gene: 2. CDR3 size: 16 residues. CDR3 region: CASSLGLAGEQETQYF. CDR3 DNA: TGCGCCAGCAGCTTGGGACTAGCGGGAGAACAAGAGACCCAGTACTTC.

CDR3 coding DNA: TGTGCCAGCAGCCCCTCCGCAGGGACCTTCCCCGAGCAGTACTTC. This encodes CASSPSAGTFPEQYF. V gene TRBV4-2 combines with J gene TRBJ2-7; tentatively, D is TRBD1 or TRBD2 (5 bases each). Trimming shortened V by 4 bases and J by 6 bases, and 19 bases separated the two germline ends. The CDR3 has 15 amino acids. Germline values: CDR1 LGHNA, CDR2 YNFKEQ.

The chain employs TRBV7-2 and TRBJ2-3; D is perhaps TRBD2 (5 bases). CDR3 length equals 13 residues. Germline CDR1 SGHTA, CDR2 FQGNSA. V dropped 5 bases and J dropped 6 bases, with 12 bases sitting between them. The CDR3 region has the DNA TGTGCCAGCAGCCCTAGCTTCTGGGATACGCAGTATTTT. Translated: CASSPSFWDTQYF.

This clonotype has at least ten counts. The V call is TRBV12-3 or TRBV12-4, the J call TRBJ2-4; D gene ambiguous. The V and J ends lost 6 bases and 2 bases respectively, with 11 bases between them. This CDR3 has 14 amino acids. CDR3 protein: CASRSPLTKNIQYF. The DNA of the CDR3 is TGTGCCAGCAGGTCGCCTCTCACCAAAAACATTCAGTACTTC.

Only a few counts were recorded for this clonotype. V and J are TRBV5-4 and TRBJ2-1; no firm D call. V was cut by 7 bases and J by 4 bases, with 9 bases left in between. This CDR3 contains 12 residues. CDR1 is SGHNT, CDR2 YYREEE, per germline (reference sequence). CDR3 sequence: CASSYGYNEQFF. CDR3 DNA sequence: TGTGCCAGCTCGTATGGGTACAATGAGCAGTTCTTC.

There are a few counts of this clonotype. The genes are TRBV5-4 and TRBJ2-7; D is possibly TRBD1 (5 bases). The CDR3 consists of 15 residues. V lost 0 bases and J lost 5, with 15 bases in between. Germline CDR1 reads SGHNT; CDR2 reads YYREEE (reference sequence). This chain's CDR3 is CASSLGGAQGDEQYF. For the CDR3, the DNA is TGTGCCAGCAGCTTGGGGGGCGCCCAAGGGGACGAGCAGTACTTC.

Many counts were recorded for this clonotype. This chain joins TRBV12-3 or TRBV12-4 and TRBJ1-2; D call uncertain. Trimming took off 2 bases at V and 4 bases at J, with 5 bases between the two ends. The CDR3 loop spans 12 amino acids. The CDR3 loop reads CASSLSSYGYTF. The CDR3 DNA is TGTGCCAGCAGTTTATCGTCCTATGGCTACACCTTC.

This clonotype was observed many times. The genes are TRBV7-4 and TRBJ1-4, with TRBD1 identical over 10 bases. Germline trimming cut 7 bases from V and 6 bases from J; bases unmatched to any gene: 8. The CDR3 covers 15 residues. CDR1 and CDR2 from the germline V gene are SGHVT and SQSDAQ. The CDR3 DNA reads TGTGCCAGCACCGGTGACAGGGGGCGGGATGAAAAACTGTTTTTT. This gives the protein CASTGDRGRDEKLFF.

CDR3 residues: CASSRTGASNEKLFF. Written as DNA, the CDR3 is TGTGCCAGCAGCCGTACAGGGGCCTCTAATGAAAAACTGTTTTTT. The chain combines TRBV7-9 with TRBJ1-4, with TRBD1 matching over 7 bases. J was trimmed by 3 bases and V by 5 bases; bases with no gene match: 6. There are 15 residues in the CDR3. From germline, CDR1 is SEHNR and CDR2 FQNEAQ (reference sequence).

This chain links TRBV29-1 with TRBJ2-5; D may be TRBD1 or TRBD2 (5 bases each). The germline V and J ends were trimmed by 4 bases and 4 bases, with 16 bases remaining between them. This CDR3 is 14 amino acids long. Germline V gene data show CDR1 as SQVTM and CDR2 as ANQGSEA. The CDR3 region is CSVGSGQVTETQYF. For the CDR3, the DNA is TGCAGCGTTGGGTCGGGGCAGGTAACAGAGACCCAGTACTTC. The full variable domain, its missing parts supplied by reference TRBV29-1 and TRBJ2-5, is SAVISQKPSRDICQRGTSLTIQCQVDSQVTMMFWYRQQPGQSLTLIATANQGSEATYESGFVIDKFPISRPNLTFSTLTVSNMSPEDSSIYLCSVGSGQVTETQYFGPGTRLLVL.

The J gene is TRBJ1-1, the V gene TRBV19, with D tentatively TRBD1 (6 bases). Between the trimmed V and J ends, which lost 8 bases and 3 bases, there was a span of 16 bases. The CDR3 runs to 14 residues. Germline assignment: CDR1 LNHDA and CDR2 SQIVND (reference sequence). CDR3 sequence (DNA): TGTGCCAGTGGTTCCGGAGGGGGGTACACTGAAGCTTTCTTT. This codes for CASGSGGGYTEAFF.

V is TRBV5-1 and J is TRBJ2-3, with 8 bases matching TRBD2. This CDR3 has 18 residues. The V segment lost 1 base and the J segment 0 bases; nucleotides outside the gene matches: 10. In germline, CDR1 is SGHRS, CDR2 YFSETQ. The CDR3 loop reads CASSLTPPTSGSTDTQYF. In DNA, the CDR3 is TGCGCCAGCAGCTTGACCCCCCCTACTAGCGGAAGCACAGATACGCAGTATTTT.

DNA of the CDR3: TGTGCCAGCAGCTTGACCAACTACGAGCAGTACTTC. Amino acids: CASSLTNYEQYF. This chain connects TRBV11-1 to TRBJ2-7; D is ambiguous. Germline V gives CDR1 SGHAT, CDR2 FQDESV (reference sequence). Trimming stripped 3 bases from V and 3 bases from J, with 6 bases between. The CDR3 loop spans 12 amino acids.

The rearrangement links TRBV6-5 to TRBJ2-5, with 9 bases matching TRBD2. The CDR3 is 15 amino acids. The germline CDR1 and CDR2 sequences are MNHEY and SVGAGI. V shed 4 bases and J 5 bases; nucleotides not matched to a gene: 8. The CDR3 reads CASSSSGIWPETQYF. Written as DNA, the CDR3 is TGTGCCAGCAGTTCTAGCGGGATCTGGCCGGAGACCCAGTACTTC.

This clonotype has more than one count but fewer than ten. The chain links TRBV12-5 to TRBJ1-2; maybe TRBD1 (5 bases). V lost 7 bases to trimming and J lost 2 bases, with 11 bases between them. Germline V lookup: CDR1 LGHNT, CDR2 FRNRAP. The CDR3 extends over 13 amino acids. CDR3 in DNA: TGTGCTAGTGCCAACGACAGAAACTATGGCTACACCTTC. This encodes CASANDRNYGYTF.

This chain joins TRBV4-2 and TRBJ2-3; D remains ambiguous. Trimming left V 1 base short and J 4 bases short, with 3 bases between. Per the germline V gene, CDR1 is LGHNA and CDR2 is YNFKEQ. The CDR3 contains 12 residues. Written as DNA, the CDR3 is TGTGCCAGCAGCCAAGGAGCAGATACGCAGTATTTT. Protein sequence: CASSQGADTQYF.

This clonotype turned up a few times. V usage is TRBV29-1 and J usage is TRBJ2-4; D not certain. CDR3 length: 12 residues. V lost 4 bases to trimming and J lost 1 base, with 5 bases between them. Germline V gene data show CDR1 as SQVTM and CDR2 as ANQGSEA. The CDR3 loop is CSVASAKNIQYF. The CDR3 nucleotides are TGCAGCGTTGCGTCGGCCAAAAACATTCAGTACTTC.

This clonotype was observed at least ten times. This chain joins TRBV5-1 and TRBJ2-7; D unclear. CDR1 and CDR2 from the germline V gene are SGHRS and YFSETQ. V was pared by 4 bases and J by 3 bases, with 11 bases between. The CDR3 is made up of 13 amino acids. CDR3 residues: CASSVTESYEQYF. CDR3 coding DNA: TGCGCCAGCAGCGTGACGGAAAGCTACGAGCAGTACTTC.

The chain carries TRBV19 and TRBJ2-1, with 8 bases that match TRBD2. This CDR3 has 14 amino acids. V was clipped by 6 bases and J by 4 bases; unmatched bases: 5. CDR1 and CDR2 from the germline V gene are LNHDA and SQIVND (reference sequence). As DNA, the CDR3 is TGTGCCAGTAGCCGGCAGCGGGGGTACAATGAGCAGTTCTTC. The encoded protein is CASSRQRGYNEQFF.